The 28 T cell receptor beta chains given below trace back to one sample, sequenced in a study of ipilimumab plus nivolumab after autologous stem cell transplantation. Only in-frame clones appear in the TCRdb table, and some are missing; sequencing was by immunoSEQ multiplex PCR. The sample carries roughly 40,000 clones, 85% to 95% recorded once. Here the sequenced sample was PBMCs, taken in a trial of ipilimumab plus nivolumab as post-transplant consolidation. Receptors were obtained from a male donor with multiple myeloma.

V and J are TRBV13 and TRBJ1-2, with TRBD1 as a possible D gene (5 bases). Germline-derived CDR1 and CDR2 are PRHDT and FYEKMQ (reference sequence). The CDR3 sequence is 15 residues long. Trimming took 5 bases from V and 3 from J, leaving 16 bases between them. The CDR3 bases are TGTGCCAGCAGCCGAGGGACCTCCCGGGACTATGGCTACACCTTC. This gives the protein CASSRGTSRDYGYTF.

V is TRBV7-8 and J is TRBJ1-1, with D perhaps matching TRBD1 (5 bases). Germline V gene sequence: CDR1 SGHVS, CDR2 FQNEAQ. CDR3 size: 17 residues. Trimming took off 5 bases at V and 0 bases at J, with 19 bases between the two ends. CDR3 nucleotide sequence: TGTGCCAGCAGCCCAGACAGTCTACTAGTCATGAACACTGAAGCTTTCTTT. This encodes CASSPDSLLVMNTEAFF. The whole variable domain, filled in from reference TRBV7-8 and TRBJ1-1, reads GAGVSQSPRYKVAKRGQDVALRCDPISGHVSLFWYQQALGQGPEFLTYFQNEAQLDKSGLPSDRFFAERPEGSVSTLKIQRTQQEDSAVYLCASSPDSLLVMNTEAFFGQGTRLTVV.

V is TRBV28 and J is TRBJ1-4, with D maybe TRBD1 (5 bases). The germline gives CDR1 MDHEN, CDR2 SYDVKM. This CDR3 is built from 13 residues. V lost 6 bases to trimming and J lost 5 bases, with 10 bases between them. The CDR3 protein is CASRGGLNEKLFF. As DNA, the CDR3 is TGTGCCAGCAGGGGGGGATTAAATGAAAAACTGTTTTTT.

This chain links TRBV19 with TRBJ1-5; no firm D call. Per the germline V gene, CDR1 is LNHDA and CDR2 is SQIVND (reference sequence). The V end lost 3 bases, the J end lost 3 bases, and 12 bases lay between the germline ends. CDR3 size: 15 residues. The DNA for the CDR3 is TGTGCCAGTAGTATTTCCGGACGTTTCAATCAGCCCCAGCATTTT. Its translation is CASSISGRFNQPQHF.

This chain connects TRBV4-3 to TRBJ2-7, with D unresolved. Germline loops: CDR1 LGHNA, CDR2 YSLEER. CDR3 size: 15 residues. Trimming shortened V by 0 bases and J by 7 bases, and 16 bases separated the two germline ends. CDR3 nucleotide sequence: TGCGCCAGCAGCCAAGAACTGGGAAGGAGCAGGGAGCAGTACTTC. It yields the protein CASSQELGRSREQYF.

The CDR3 DNA is TGTGCCAGCAGCTTAAGACCCGGGACGTCGTACGAGCAGTACTTC. Protein product: CASSLRPGTSYEQYF. The chain recombines TRBV7-2 with TRBJ2-7; D could derive from TRBD1 or TRBD2 (5 bases each). From germline, CDR1 is SGHTA and CDR2 FQGNSA. V was trimmed by 2 bases and J by 4 bases, leaving 15 bases between them. The CDR3 is 15 amino acids.

The CDR3 coding sequence is TGCGCCAGCAGCCCGACTTACGGGGGGGAGACCCAGTACTTC. Translation gives CASSPTYGGETQYF. This chain joins TRBV5-1 and TRBJ2-5, with 7 bases identical to TRBD2. The CDR3 is 14 amino acids. V was pared by 4 bases and J by 5 bases, with 8 bases of the junction left unmatched. Germline V gives CDR1 SGHRS, CDR2 YFSETQ.

V and J are TRBV6-1 and TRBJ1-4, with D tentatively TRBD1 (6 bases). The CDR3 is 12 residues long. Trimming took 6 bases from V and 6 from J, leaving 8 bases between them. Per the germline V gene, CDR1 is MNHNS and CDR2 is SASEGT. CDR3 sequence reads: CASRAGDEKLFF. CDR3 nucleotides: TGTGCCAGCAGGGCAGGGGATGAAAAACTGTTTTTT.

This clone was seen a single time. V usage is TRBV6-5 and J usage is TRBJ2-7; TRBD1 might be the D (5 bases). There are 13 residues in the CDR3. Looked up from germline, CDR1 is MNHEY and CDR2 is SVGAGI. Trimming stripped 2 bases from V and 3 bases from J, with 8 bases between. The CDR3 loop is CASSYDSFYEQYF. As DNA, the CDR3 is TGTGCCAGCAGTTACGACAGCTTCTACGAGCAGTACTTC.

The V gene is TRBV4-1, the J gene TRBJ2-3; 10 nucleotides match TRBD1. Germline V gene lookup returns CDR1 MGHRA and CDR2 YSYEKL. The length of the CDR3 is 15 residues. V gave up 3 bases and J gave up 4 bases; unmatched junction bases: 4. CDR3 nucleotides: TGCGCCAGCAGCCATCATGGACAGGGGGCAGATACGCAGTATTTT. It specifies CASSHHGQGADTQYF.

This clone was seen a single time. An end of the junction does not agree with germline; a read error may underlie this. The chain is built from TRBV7-7 and TRBJ2-5; the D is unclear. There are 15 residues in the CDR3. Germline values: CDR1 SSHAT, CDR2 FNYEAQ (reference sequence). The CDR3, as DNA: TGTGCTAGCAGCCTCCGCGCTGGCGGCCAAGAGACCCAGTACTTC. Translation gives CASSLRAGGQETQYF.

V usage is TRBV4-1 and J usage is TRBJ2-1; a weak D match, TRBD2 (6 bases). Trimming removed 4 bases at V and 0 bases at J, with 19 bases between. In germline, CDR1 is MGHRA, CDR2 YSYEKL. CDR3 length: 18 amino acids. Written as DNA, the CDR3 is TGCGCCAGCAGCCGATCCCCAGCGGGCCTGAGCTCCTACAATGAGCAGTTCTTC. This sequence encodes CASSRSPAGLSSYNEQFF.

The genes are TRBV7-2 and TRBJ2-7; unclear D gene. Germline lookup yields CDR1 SGHTA and CDR2 FQGNSA. The CDR3 is made up of 15 amino acids. V was clipped by 4 bases and J by 2 bases, with 15 bases between them. Here the CDR3 reads CASSSTSRSAYEQYF. The CDR3, as DNA: TGTGCCAGCAGCTCAACCTCAAGGTCAGCCTACGAGCAGTACTTC.

This chain links TRBV7-9 with TRBJ1-5; TRBD1 aligns across 8 bases. CDR3 size: 16 residues. The J segment lost 2 bases and the V segment lost 5 bases, leaving 8 bases of the junction unmatched. The germline V gene encodes CDR1 SEHNR and CDR2 FQNEAQ (reference sequence). CDR3 nucleotides: TGTGCCAGCAGCCCACCGGGGACAGGCGGCAATCAGCCCCAGCATTTT. Its protein is CASSPPGTGGNQPQHF. Together with reference TRBV7-9 and TRBJ1-5, the CDR3 gives the full variable domain: DTGVSQNPRHKITKRGQNVTFRCDPISEHNRLYWYRQTLGQGPEFLTYFQNEAQLEKSRLLSDRFSAERPKGSFSTLEIQRTEQGDSAMYLCASSPPGTGGNQPQHFGDGTRLSIL.

Only a few counts were recorded for this clone. This chain connects TRBV30 to TRBJ1-1, with 8 positions matching TRBD1. Trimming took 6 bases from V and 1 from J; bases not matched to a gene: 4. CDR1 is GTSNPN, CDR2 SVGIG, per germline (reference sequence). This CDR3 has 13 amino acids. CDR3 protein: CACPGQGNTEAFF. In DNA, the CDR3 is TGTGCCTGCCCTGGACAGGGGAACACTGAAGCTTTCTTT.

Only one count was recorded for this clone. The V gene is TRBV5-1, the J gene TRBJ2-2, with TRBD1 as a possible D gene (6 bases). This CDR3 is 16 amino acids long. The V end lost 1 base, the J end lost 4 bases, and 14 bases lay between the germline ends. Germline V lookup: CDR1 SGHRS, CDR2 YFSETQ. The CDR3 DNA is TGCGCCAGCAGCTTGAGTGGCTTAGGGGGCACCGGGGAGCTGTTTTTT. It yields the protein CASSLSGLGGTGELFF.

This clone was found a few times. The V call is TRBV7-2, the J call TRBJ2-7, with 12 bases matching TRBD2. The CDR3 sequence is 18 residues long. J was trimmed by 0 bases and V by 5 bases; bases with no gene match: 11. CDR1 SGHTA and CDR2 FQGNSA come from the germline V gene. Written as DNA, the CDR3 is TGTGCCAGCAGCCAGCGCCACCCGACTAGCGGGAGCTCCTACGAGCAGTACTTC. Translation gives CASSQRHPTSGSSYEQYF.

The rearrangement uses TRBV5-1 and TRBJ2-2, with 11 bases that match TRBD2. J gave up 6 bases and V 2 bases, and 3 bases lay outside the gene matches. The CDR3 sequence is 15 residues long. Germline-derived CDR1 and CDR2 are SGHRS and YFSETQ. The CDR3 reads CASSLELAGAGELFF. For the CDR3, the DNA is TGCGCCAGCAGCTTAGAACTAGCGGGGGCCGGGGAGCTGTTTTTT.

A single count supports this clone. J is TRBJ1-2 and V is TRBV7-9; 9 nucleotides agree with TRBD1. CDR1 SEHNR and CDR2 FQNEAQ come from the germline V gene (reference sequence). The V segment lost 5 bases and the J segment 5 bases; nucleotides outside the gene matches: 3. The CDR3 has 13 amino acids. CDR3 region: CASSLGTGYGYTF. CDR3 bases: TGTGCCAGCAGCCTGGGGACAGGGTATGGCTACACCTTC.

The chain recombines TRBV4-3 with TRBJ2-1, with a possible D match to TRBD2 (6 bases). V was pared by 5 bases and J by 6 bases, with 20 bases between. In germline, CDR1 is LGHNA, CDR2 YSLEER. The CDR3 spans 16 residues. This chain's CDR3 is CASSARGTGPLNEQFF. DNA of the CDR3: TGCGCCAGCAGCGCTCGCGGGACGGGACCGCTCAATGAGCAGTTCTTC.

This rearrangement joins TRBV5-1 to TRBJ2-5; 11 positions agree with TRBD2. V lost 0 bases to trimming and J lost 1 base; unmatched junction nucleotides: 5. The germline V gene encodes CDR1 SGHRS and CDR2 YFSETQ. This CDR3 comprises 17 residues. CDR3 sequence reads: CASSLGIAGGLQETQYF. CDR3 coding DNA: TGCGCCAGCAGCTTGGGCATAGCGGGGGGGCTCCAAGAGACCCAGTACTTC.

The rearrangement uses TRBV23-1 and TRBJ2-7; tentatively, D is TRBD1 (5 bases). TRBV23-1 is known as an ORF, though its function is uncertain. The CDR3 is 14 residues long. The ends were cut back, 4 bases at V and 1 base at J, with 11 bases in the middle. The CDR3 sequence is CASSLTRTSYEQYF. CDR3 sequence (DNA): TGCGCCAGCAGTCTCACAAGGACATCCTACGAGCAGTACTTC.

The genes are TRBV19 and TRBJ1-1; D is possibly TRBD1 (5 bases). The CDR3 spans 14 residues. V was clipped by 10 bases and J by 5 bases, with 20 bases between them. CDR1 LNHDA and CDR2 SQIVND come from the germline V gene (reference sequence). DNA for the CDR3: TGTGCCACCGTCGTCGGGGCCGACCGGACTGAAGCTTTCTTT. It yields the protein CATVVGADRTEAFF.

The J gene is TRBJ2-3, the V gene TRBV7-2; D unclear. CDR1 and CDR2 (germline): SGHTA, FQGNSA. V lost 7 bases and J 2 bases, leaving 10 bases between the germline ends. This CDR3 comprises 13 residues. The CDR3 sequence: CASKGGDTDTQYF. CDR3 nucleotides: TGTGCCAGCAAGGGCGGAGACACAGATACGCAGTATTTT.

The chain couples TRBV21-1 to TRBJ2-7; the tabulated D call, TRBD2, remains unverified against the DNA. TRBV21-1 is a pseudogene locus. The CDR3 loop spans 13 amino acids. CDR3 in amino acids: CASSPDYSYEQYF. For the CDR3, the DNA is TGTGCCAGCAGCCCGGACTACTCCTACGAGCAGTACTTC.

This sequence joins TRBV28 and TRBJ1-3; D possibly corresponds to TRBD1 (5 bases). The V gene's germline CDR1 is MDHEN and CDR2 SYDVKM. V was shortened by 6 bases and J by 0 bases, with 9 bases between the two germline ends. This CDR3 is 14 amino acids long. CDR3 amino acids: CASRARASGNTIYF. In nucleotides, the CDR3 is TGTGCCAGCAGGGCCAGGGCCTCTGGAAACACCATATATTTT.

The rearrangement uses TRBV5-1 and TRBJ1-1; D perhaps matches TRBD1 (6 bases). Per germline, CDR1 SGHRS and CDR2 YFSETQ. The CDR3 length is 15 residues. Trimming took 4 bases from V and 5 from J, leaving 18 bases between them. CDR3 in amino acids: CASSATGGLSTEAFF. The CDR3 DNA is TGCGCCAGCAGCGCTACTGGGGGCTTGAGTACTGAAGCTTTCTTT.

The chain employs TRBV5-5 and TRBJ2-3; weak D call: TRBD1 (6 bases). CDR1 is SGHKS and CDR2 is YYEKEE in the germline V gene (reference sequence). This CDR3 has 13 amino acids. The ends were cut back, 10 bases at V and 3 bases at J, with 15 bases in the middle. CDR3: CAGDRIETDTQYF. The CDR3, as DNA: TGTGCCGGAGACAGGATCGAAACAGATACGCAGTATTTT.